This record concerns one T cell receptor beta chain sequence. Its specificity is unknown. There are 14 residues in the CDR3. Germline CDR1 and CDR2: SGHTA and FQGNSA. V was clipped by 1 base and J by 11 bases, with 17 bases between them. This entry comes from a study of T cell responses to AZD1222 COVID-19 vaccine. Study-level findings and limits: It was only six AZD1222 recipients who were seropositive at baseline. Scientists sampled the repertoires only once the peak T cell response had passed. Vaccine-associated CD4 TCRs spanned spike, dominant at 160-218 and 743-854.

Here immunoSEQ multiplex PCR was the method, and the copy in TCRdb shows in-frame clones only, minus some. The table records just over 90,000 clones, 75% to 90% of them present only once. This receptor was obtained from an adult who received the AZD1222 COVID-19 vaccine. This chain connects TRBV7-2 to TRBJ1-1; D unresolved. The material was peripheral blood, obtained 28 days after the second AZD1222 dose. CDR3 protein: CASSLGFRMPLAFF. The CDR3 DNA follows: TGTGCCAGCAGCTTAGGGTTTAGGATGCCTCTCGCTTTCTTT.